The source of this T cell receptor (beta chain) is a study of T cells in Graves' hyperthyroidism and ophthalmopathy. Germline V CDR1 and CDR2: MDHEN, SYDVKM. J was trimmed by 3 bases and V by 2 bases; bases with no gene match: 3. The CDR3 has 15 amino acids. Template material for amplifying TCR beta CDR3 regions consisted of RNA transcripts. The HTBI primer set was used in a first-round RT-PCR of the TCR CDR3. TCRdb called the multiplex PCR reads again in MiXCR, with one record for every CDR3 protein. This sample carries approximately 600,000 distinct CDR3 sequences, around 21% of them seen once, and the ten largest clones take under 35%.

This chain connects TRBV28 to TRBJ1-3; TRBD1 aligns across 8 bases. The specimen was blood. The origin of this receptor is a man aged 25-45 years with Graves' ophthalmopathy. CDR3 sequence reads: CASSLQGAGGNTIYF. Here the CDR3 DNA reads TGTGCCAGCAGTTTACAGGGGGCAGGTGGAAACACCATATATTTT.